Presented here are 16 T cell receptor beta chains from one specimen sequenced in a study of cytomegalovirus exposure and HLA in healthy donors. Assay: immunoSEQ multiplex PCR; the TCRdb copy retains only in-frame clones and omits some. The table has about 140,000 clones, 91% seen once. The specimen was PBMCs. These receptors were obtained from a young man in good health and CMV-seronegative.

The CDR3 protein is CAWSAGTGVTRDTGELFF. The CDR3 nucleotides read TGTGCCTGGAGTGCTGGGACAGGGGTCACCCGAGACACCGGGGAGCTGTTTTTT. The chain couples TRBV30 to TRBJ2-2; 10 nucleotides agree with TRBD1. With 1 base clipped from V and 3 bases from J, the junction kept 11 bases outside the gene matches. This CDR3 has 18 amino acids. CDR1 GTSNPN and CDR2 SVGIG come from the germline V gene (reference sequence).

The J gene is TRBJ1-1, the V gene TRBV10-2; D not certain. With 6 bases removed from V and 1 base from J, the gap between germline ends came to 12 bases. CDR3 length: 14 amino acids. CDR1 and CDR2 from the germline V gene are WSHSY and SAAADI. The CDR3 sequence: CASSNAHRNTEAFF. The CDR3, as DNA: TGCGCCAGCAGCAACGCACACCGGAACACTGAAGCTTTCTTT.

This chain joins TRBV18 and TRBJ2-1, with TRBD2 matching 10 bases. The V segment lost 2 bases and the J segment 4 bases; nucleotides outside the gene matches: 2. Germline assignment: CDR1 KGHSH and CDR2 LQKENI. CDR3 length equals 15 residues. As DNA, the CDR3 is TGTGCCAGCTCACCAGCTAGCGGGAGTTACAATGAGCAGTTCTTC. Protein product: CASSPASGSYNEQFF.

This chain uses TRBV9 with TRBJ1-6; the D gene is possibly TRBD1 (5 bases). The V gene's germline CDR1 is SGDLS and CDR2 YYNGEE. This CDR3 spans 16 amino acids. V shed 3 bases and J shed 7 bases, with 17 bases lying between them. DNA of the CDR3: TGTGCCAGCAGCGCCCCCGGGGGGAAGGAGAATTCACCCCTCCACTTT. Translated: CASSAPGGKENSPLHF.

The CDR3 DNA sequence: TGTTGGGGGTGGTCCCTCCCCGGCCGGACTAGCGGGCGTCCCCCCTCCTACGAGCAGTACGTC. It yields the protein CWGWSLPGRTSGRPPSYEQYV. The V and J genes are TRBV12-5 and TRBJ2-7; 11 bases line up with TRBD2. The CDR3 covers 21 residues. The germline V gene has CDR1 LGHNT and CDR2 FRNRAP.

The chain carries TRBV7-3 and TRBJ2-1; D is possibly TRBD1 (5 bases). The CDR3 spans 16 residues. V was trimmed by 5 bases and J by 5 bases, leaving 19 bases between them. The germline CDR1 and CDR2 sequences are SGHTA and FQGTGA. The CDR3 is CASSQHGAGSHNEQFF. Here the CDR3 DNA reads TGTGCCAGCAGCCAACATGGGGCAGGCAGCCACAATGAGCAGTTCTTC.

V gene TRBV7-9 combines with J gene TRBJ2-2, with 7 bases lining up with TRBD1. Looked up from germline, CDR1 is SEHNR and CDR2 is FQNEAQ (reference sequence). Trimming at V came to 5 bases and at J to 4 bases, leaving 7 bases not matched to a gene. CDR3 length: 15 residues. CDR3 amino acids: CASSRQGSGTGELFF. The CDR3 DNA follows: TGTGCCAGCAGCCGACAGGGTTCGGGCACCGGGGAGCTGTTTTTT.

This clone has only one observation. The CDR3 spells CASSLGTARGLLFF. CDR3 DNA: TGCGCCAGCAGCTTGGGGACAGCCCGAGGGCTACTGTTTTTT. The rearrangement uses TRBV5-1 and TRBJ1-4; TRBD1 is a possible D gene (6 bases). CDR1 is SGHRS and CDR2 is YFSETQ in the germline V gene. The germline V and J ends were trimmed by 0 bases and 13 bases, with 16 bases remaining between them. The CDR3 runs to 14 residues.

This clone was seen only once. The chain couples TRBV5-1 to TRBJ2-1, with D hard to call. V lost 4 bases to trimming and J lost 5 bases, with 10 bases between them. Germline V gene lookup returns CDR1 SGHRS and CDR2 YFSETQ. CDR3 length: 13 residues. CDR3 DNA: TGCGCCAGCAGCCCGCTAGAGGACAATGAGCAGTTCTTC. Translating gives CASSPLEDNEQFF.

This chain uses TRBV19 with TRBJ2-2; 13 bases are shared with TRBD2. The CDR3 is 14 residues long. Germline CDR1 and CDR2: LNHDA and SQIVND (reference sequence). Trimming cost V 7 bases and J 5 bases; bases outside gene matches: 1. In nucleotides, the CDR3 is TGTGCCAGTAAGGGACTAGCGGGGACCGGGGAGCTGTTTTTT. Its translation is CASKGLAGTGELFF.

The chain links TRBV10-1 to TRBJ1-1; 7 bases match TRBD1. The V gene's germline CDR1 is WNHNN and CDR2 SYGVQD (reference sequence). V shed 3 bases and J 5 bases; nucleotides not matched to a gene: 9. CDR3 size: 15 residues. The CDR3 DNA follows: TGCGCCAGCAGTGAAAACAGGGGTGTGGAAACTGAAGCTTTCTTT. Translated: CASSENRGVETEAFF.

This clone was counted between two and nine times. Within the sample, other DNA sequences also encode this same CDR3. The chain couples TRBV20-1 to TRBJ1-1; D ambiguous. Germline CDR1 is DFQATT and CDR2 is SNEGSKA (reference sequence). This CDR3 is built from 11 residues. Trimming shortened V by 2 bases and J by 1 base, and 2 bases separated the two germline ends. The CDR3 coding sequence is TGCAGTGCTAGACAGAACACTGAAGCTTTCTTT. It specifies CSARQNTEAFF.

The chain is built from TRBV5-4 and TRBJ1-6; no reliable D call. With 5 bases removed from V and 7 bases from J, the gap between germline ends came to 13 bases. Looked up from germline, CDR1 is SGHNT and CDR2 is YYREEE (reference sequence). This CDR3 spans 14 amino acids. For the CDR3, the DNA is TGTGCCAGCAGAGCGACGGGAGGAAATTCACCCCTCCACTTT. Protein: CASRATGGNSPLHF. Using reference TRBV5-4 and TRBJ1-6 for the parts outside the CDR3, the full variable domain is ETGVTQSPTHLIKTRGQQVTLRCSSQSGHNTVSWYQQALGQGPQFIFQYYREEENGRGNFPPRFSGLQFPNYSSELNVNALELDDSALYLCASRATGGNSPLHFGNGTRLTVT.

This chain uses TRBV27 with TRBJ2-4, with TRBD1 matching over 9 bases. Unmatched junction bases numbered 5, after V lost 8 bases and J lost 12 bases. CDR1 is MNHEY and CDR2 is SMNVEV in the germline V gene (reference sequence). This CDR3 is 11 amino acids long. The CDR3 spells CASGDRAHQYF. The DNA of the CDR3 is TGTGCCAGCGGGGACAGGGCCCATCAGTACTTC.

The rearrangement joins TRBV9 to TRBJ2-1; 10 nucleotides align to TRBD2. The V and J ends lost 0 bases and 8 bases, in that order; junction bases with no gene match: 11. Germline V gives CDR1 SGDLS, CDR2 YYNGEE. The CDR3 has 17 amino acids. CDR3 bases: TGTGCCAGCAGCGTAGCGATCGGAGCGGGAGGGCAGGATGAGCAGTTCTTC. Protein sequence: CASSVAIGAGGQDEQFF.

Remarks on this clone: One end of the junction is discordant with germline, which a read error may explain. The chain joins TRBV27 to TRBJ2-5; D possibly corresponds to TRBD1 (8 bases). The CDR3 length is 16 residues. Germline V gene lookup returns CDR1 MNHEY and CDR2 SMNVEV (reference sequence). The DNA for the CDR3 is TGTGCCAGCAGTTGGACAGGGCCGGGAGGACAAGGGACCCAGTACTTC. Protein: CASSWTGPGGQGTQYF.